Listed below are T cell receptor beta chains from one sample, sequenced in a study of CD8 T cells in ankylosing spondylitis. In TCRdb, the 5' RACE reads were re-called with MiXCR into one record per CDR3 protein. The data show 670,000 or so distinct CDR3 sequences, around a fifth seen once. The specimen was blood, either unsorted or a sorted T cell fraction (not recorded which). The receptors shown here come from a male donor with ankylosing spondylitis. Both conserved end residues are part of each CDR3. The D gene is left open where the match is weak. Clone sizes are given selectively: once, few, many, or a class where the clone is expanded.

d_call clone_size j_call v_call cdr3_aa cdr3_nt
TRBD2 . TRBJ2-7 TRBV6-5 CASSYSTASGYEQYF TGTGCCAGCAGTTACTCGACCGCTAGCGGATACGAGCAGTACTTC
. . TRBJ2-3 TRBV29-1 CSVEGSGIGTDTQYF TGCAGCGTTGAAGGAAGTGGAATTGGCACAGATACGCAGTATTTT
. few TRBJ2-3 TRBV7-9 CASRLGGTDTQYF TGTGCCAGCCGCCTCGGGGGCACAGATACGCAGTATTTT
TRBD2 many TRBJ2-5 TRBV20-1 CSARDLRGDQETQYF TGCAGTGCTAGAGATTTGCGGGGGGACCAAGAGACCCAGTACTTC
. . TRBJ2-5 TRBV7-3 CASSLTGSSYQETQYF TGTGCCAGCAGCTTAACGGGCAGCTCGTACCAAGAGACCCAGTACTTC
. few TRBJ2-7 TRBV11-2 CASSLELGAGYEQYF TGTGCCAGCAGCTTAGAGTTGGGAGCTGGCTACGAGCAGTACTTC
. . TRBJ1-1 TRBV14 CASSQGRVANTEAFF TGTGCCAGCAGCCAAGGCCGGGTTGCGAACACTGAAGCTTTCTTT
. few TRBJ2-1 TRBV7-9 CASSLGGSSTIGNEQFF TGTGCCAGCAGCTTAGGGGGTAGCTCTACAATTGGCAATGAGCAGTTCTTC
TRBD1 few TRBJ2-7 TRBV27 CASWDRVNYEQYF TGTGCCAGCTGGGACAGGGTCAACTACGAGCAGTACTTC
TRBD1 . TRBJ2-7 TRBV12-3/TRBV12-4 CASSRQGRPQYF TGTGCCAGCAGTCGACAGGGCCGTCCACAGTACTTC
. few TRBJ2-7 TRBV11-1 CASSLFSGRGHEQYF TGTGCCAGCAGCTTATTCAGTGGCAGGGGACACGAGCAGTACTTC
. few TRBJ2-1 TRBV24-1 CATSDSDGINEQFF TGTGCCACCAGTGATTCCGATGGGATCAATGAGCAGTTCTTC
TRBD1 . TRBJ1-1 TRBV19 CASRPDRGHTEAFF TGTGCCAGTAGGCCTGACAGGGGCCACACTGAAGCTTTCTTT
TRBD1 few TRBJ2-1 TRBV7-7 CASSLRPGQGGNEQFF TGTGCTAGCAGCTTAAGACCGGGACAGGGAGGCAATGAGCAGTTCTTC
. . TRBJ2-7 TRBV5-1 CASSLLGGSIVGEQYF TGCGCCAGCAGCTTGCTTGGGGGGAGCATCGTTGGTGAGCAGTACTTC
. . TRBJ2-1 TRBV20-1 CSTFPYNEQFF TGCAGTACATTCCCCTACAATGAGCAGTTCTTC
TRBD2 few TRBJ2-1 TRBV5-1 CASSWGGLAGNYNEQFF TGCGCCAGCAGCTGGGGGGGACTAGCGGGGAACTACAATGAGCAGTTCTTC